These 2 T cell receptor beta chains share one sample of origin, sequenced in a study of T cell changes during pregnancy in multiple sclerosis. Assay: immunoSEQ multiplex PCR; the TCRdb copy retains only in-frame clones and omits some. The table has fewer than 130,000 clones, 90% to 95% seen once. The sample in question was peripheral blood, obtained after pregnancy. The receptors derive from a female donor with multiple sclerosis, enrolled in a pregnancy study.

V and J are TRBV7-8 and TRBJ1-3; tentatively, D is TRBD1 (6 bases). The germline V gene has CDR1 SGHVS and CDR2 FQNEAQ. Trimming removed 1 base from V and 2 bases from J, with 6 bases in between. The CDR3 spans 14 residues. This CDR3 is CASSLGGPGNTIYF. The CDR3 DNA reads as TGTGCCAGCAGCTTAGGGGGGCCTGGAAACACCATATATTTT. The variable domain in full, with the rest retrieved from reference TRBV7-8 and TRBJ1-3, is GAGVSQSPRYKVAKRGQDVALRCDPISGHVSLFWYQQALGQGPEFLTYFQNEAQLDKSGLPSDRFFAERPEGSVSTLKIQRTQQEDSAVYLCASSLGGPGNTIYFGEGSWLTVV.

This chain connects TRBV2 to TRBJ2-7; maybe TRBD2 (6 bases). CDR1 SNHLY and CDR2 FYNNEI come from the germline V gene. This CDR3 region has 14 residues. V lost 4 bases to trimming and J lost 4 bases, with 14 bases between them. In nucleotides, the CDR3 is TGTGCCAGCAGTGCCCCCCCGGGGACTTACGAGCAGTACTTC. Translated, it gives CASSAPPGTYEQYF.